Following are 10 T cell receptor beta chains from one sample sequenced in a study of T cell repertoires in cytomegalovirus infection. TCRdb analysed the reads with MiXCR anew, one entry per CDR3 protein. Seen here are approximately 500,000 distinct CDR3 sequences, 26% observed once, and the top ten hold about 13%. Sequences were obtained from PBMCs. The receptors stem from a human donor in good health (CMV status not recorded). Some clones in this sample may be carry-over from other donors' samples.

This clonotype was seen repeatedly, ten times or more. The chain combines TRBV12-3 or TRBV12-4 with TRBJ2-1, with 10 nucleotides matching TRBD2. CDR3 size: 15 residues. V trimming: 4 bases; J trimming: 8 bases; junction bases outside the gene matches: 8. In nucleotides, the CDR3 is TGTGCCAGCAGTTCAGATAGCGGGAGGTTGGATGAGCAGTTCTTC. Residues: CASSSDSGRLDEQFF.

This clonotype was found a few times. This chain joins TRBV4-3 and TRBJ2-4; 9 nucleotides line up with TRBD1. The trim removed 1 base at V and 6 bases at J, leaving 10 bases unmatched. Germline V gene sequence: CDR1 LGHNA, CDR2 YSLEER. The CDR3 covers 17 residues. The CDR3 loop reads CASSQASVQGAGNIQYF. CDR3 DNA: TGCGCCAGCAGCCAAGCCTCCGTACAGGGGGCCGGAAACATTCAGTACTTC.

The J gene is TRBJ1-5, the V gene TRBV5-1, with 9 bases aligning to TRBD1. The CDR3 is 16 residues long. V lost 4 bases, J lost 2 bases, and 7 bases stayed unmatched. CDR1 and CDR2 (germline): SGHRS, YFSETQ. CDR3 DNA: TGCGCCAGCAGCCCAGGGGGACAGGGAGGCAATCAGCCCCAGCATTTT. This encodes CASSPGGQGGNQPQHF.

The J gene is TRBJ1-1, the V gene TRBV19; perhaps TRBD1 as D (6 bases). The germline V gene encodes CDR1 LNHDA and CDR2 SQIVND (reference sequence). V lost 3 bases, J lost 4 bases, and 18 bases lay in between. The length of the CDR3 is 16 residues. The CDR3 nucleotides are TGTGCCAGTAGTATCAGGGGACCATCTTTGGGCACTGAAGCTTTCTTT. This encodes CASSIRGPSLGTEAFF.

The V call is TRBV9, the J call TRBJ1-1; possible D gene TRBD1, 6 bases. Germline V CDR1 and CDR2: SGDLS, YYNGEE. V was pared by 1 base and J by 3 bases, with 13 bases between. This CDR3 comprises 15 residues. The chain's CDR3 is CASSVTDRSHTEAFF. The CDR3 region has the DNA TGTGCCAGCAGCGTAACCGACAGGTCTCACACTGAAGCTTTCTTT.

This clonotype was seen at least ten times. CDR3 region: CASSLAPTGVGETQYF. The CDR3 nucleotides are TGTGCCAGCAGCTTAGCCCCGACAGGGGTCGGCGAGACCCAGTACTTC. The chain links TRBV7-2 to TRBJ2-5; 8 nucleotides agree with TRBD1. Germline assignment: CDR1 SGHTA and CDR2 FQGNSA. V shed 0 bases, J shed 5 bases, and the junction held 8 bases outside the gene matches. This CDR3 is 16 amino acids long.

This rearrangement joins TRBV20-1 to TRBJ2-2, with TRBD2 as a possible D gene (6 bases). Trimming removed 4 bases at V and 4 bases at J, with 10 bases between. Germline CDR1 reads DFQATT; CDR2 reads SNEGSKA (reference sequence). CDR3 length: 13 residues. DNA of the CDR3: TGCAGTGCTAAGAGGGGAGGCACCGGGGAGCTGTTTTTT. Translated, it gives CSAKRGGTGELFF.

CDR3 loop: CASSPTGFSDTQYF. CDR3 bases: TGTGCCAGCAGTCCGACAGGGTTCTCAGATACGCAGTATTTT. This chain links TRBV9 with TRBJ2-3, with TRBD1 identical over 7 bases. This CDR3 is 14 amino acids long. The V and J ends lost 5 bases and 4 bases, in that order; junction bases with no gene match: 7. CDR1 SGDLS and CDR2 YYNGEE come from the germline V gene. The full variable domain, its missing parts supplied by reference TRBV9 and TRBJ2-3, is DSGVTQTPKHLITATGQRVTLRCSPRSGDLSVYWYQQSLDQGLQFLIQYYNGEERAKGNILERFSAQQFPDLHSELNLSSLELGDSALYFCASSPTGFSDTQYFGPGTRLTVL.

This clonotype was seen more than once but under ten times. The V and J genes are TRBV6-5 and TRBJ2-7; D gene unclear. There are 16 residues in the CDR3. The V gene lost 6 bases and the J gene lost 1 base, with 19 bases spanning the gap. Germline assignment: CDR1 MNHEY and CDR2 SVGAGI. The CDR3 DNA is TGTGCCAGCAGGCCCATAAGGGCCTCAGGTTCCTACGAGCAGTACTTC. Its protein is CASRPIRASGSYEQYF.

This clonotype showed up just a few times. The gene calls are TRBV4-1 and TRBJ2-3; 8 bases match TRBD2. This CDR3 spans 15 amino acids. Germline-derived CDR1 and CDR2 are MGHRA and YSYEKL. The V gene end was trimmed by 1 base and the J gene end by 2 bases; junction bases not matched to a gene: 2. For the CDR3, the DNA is TGCGCCAGCAGCCAAGCGGGGGGGGTCACAGATACGCAGTATTTT. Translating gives CASSQAGGVTDTQYF.